Sequencing of this TCR beta chain was carried out in a study of cytomegalovirus exposure and HLA in healthy donors. Findings of the study overall: The later analysis indicated that the majority of CMV-associated TCR beta chains appeared HLA-restricted. Analyses of presence/absence relied on an assumption of roughly uniform sequencing depth across donors.

The PCR employed 60 Vbeta primers together with 13 Jbeta primers. Only in-frame clones appear in the TCRdb table, and some are missing; sequencing was by immunoSEQ multiplex PCR. Here the sample spans 150,000 to 250,000 clones, around 78% being singletons. Comments on this clone: The target antigen is unknown.

V trimming: 8 bases; J trimming: 3 bases; junction bases outside the gene matches: 11. This CDR3 has 15 amino acids. CDR1 and CDR2 (germline): SNHLY, FYNNEI. The source of this sequence is a man between 25 and 39 years old in good health and CMV-seronegative. The chain carries TRBV2 and TRBJ2-7; the match to TRBD1 covers 9 bases. The sequencing sample was made of PBMCs. CDR3 protein: CASPGVRTGDYEQYF. The CDR3 DNA follows: TGTGCCAGCCCGGGGGTTCGGACAGGGGACTACGAGCAGTACTTC.